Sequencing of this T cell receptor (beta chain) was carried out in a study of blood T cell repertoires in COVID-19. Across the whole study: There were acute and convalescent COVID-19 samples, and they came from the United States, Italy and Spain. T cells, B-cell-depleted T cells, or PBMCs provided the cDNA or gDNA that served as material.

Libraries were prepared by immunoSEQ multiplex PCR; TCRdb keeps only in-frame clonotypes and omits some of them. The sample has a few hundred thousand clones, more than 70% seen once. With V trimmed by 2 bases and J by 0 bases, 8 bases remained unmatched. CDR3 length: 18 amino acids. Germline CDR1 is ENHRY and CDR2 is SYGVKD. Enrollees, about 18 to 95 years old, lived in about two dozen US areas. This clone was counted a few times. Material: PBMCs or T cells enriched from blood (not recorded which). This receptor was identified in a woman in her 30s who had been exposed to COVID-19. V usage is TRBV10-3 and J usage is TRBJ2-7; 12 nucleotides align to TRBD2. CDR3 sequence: CAISEPGLAGRSSYEQYF. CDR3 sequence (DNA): TGTGCCATCAGTGAGCCCGGACTAGCGGGAAGGAGCTCCTACGAGCAGTACTTC.